This T cell receptor beta chain was sequenced for a study of T-cell memory formation after mild COVID-19. Overall study: TCR clusters largely stayed donor specific.

TCR alpha and TCR beta cDNA libraries with sample barcodes and UMIs came from 5'RACE using constant-segment primers. TCRdb redid the calling of the 5' RACE reads with MiXCR, one entry per CDR3 protein. The repertoire holds under 450,000 distinct CDR3 sequences, with 13% to 15% as singletons. Study results and caveats: Clones that contracted from day 15 to 85 were balanced CD4/CD8, while later expanders leaned CD4+.

This clonotype appeared many times. Its antigen is still unknown. Trimming took off 1 base at V and 8 bases at J, with 11 bases between the two ends. The CDR3 covers 13 residues. Germline loops: CDR1 SGHTA, CDR2 FQGNSA. Sequenced material: PBMCs or a T cell subset sorted from them (not recorded which). This TCR was recovered from a young man who had mild COVID-19 (a few samples of this study predate the infection). Cell type and time point are not known. The chain is built from TRBV7-2 and TRBJ1-2, with D unclear. The CDR3 region has the DNA TGTGCCAGCAGCTTAGGGGAGGGAAGAGGCTACACCTTC. Protein: CASSLGEGRGYTF.